This T cell receptor (beta chain) was observed in a study of blood T cells in healthy people across ages (dated by TCRdb to 2013 to 2016). With respect to the entire study: In model experiments, template switching captured roughly one uniquely barcoded TCR beta cDNA molecule for every two T cells. The study measured age-related changes in TCR beta repertoire diversity using deep sequencing normalized with unique cDNA molecular identifiers. Using the same blood draw, the study looked at two additional independent replicas of 1 million unique cDNA reads for two donors, one aged 18 to 30 and the other aged 80 or older. Four age groups were formed from the donors: young (average 16 years), middle-aged (around 37), aged (more than 55) and long-lived (less than 85). To avoid experimental bias, donors of different ages were distributed randomly across sequencing lanes.

Systemically healthy Caucasian individuals from Russia, approximately 39 in total and aged about 6 to 100 years, were included as donors. Each donor gave 8 to 10 milliliters of peripheral blood, drawn into EDTA-treated Vacutainer tubes. PBMCs were isolated by Ficoll-Paque density-gradient centrifugation, with at least 6 million obtained per sample. Trizol reagent was used to extract total RNA from PBMCs, with at least 5 micrograms per sample. The percentages of naive CD45RAhigh/CD27high T cells were determined by flow cytometry on a PBMC aliquot from every donor. Concerning this clonotype: It lacks a known antigen. No qualities accompany the bases; no much larger clone lies one base away.

Study-level results and caveats: Estimates of total diversity from one million sequenced T cells were regarded as lower bounds and underestimates. Donor CMV infection status was unknown, potentially confounding age-related changes in expanded clonotypes. As age increased, observed TCR beta diversity per million T cells dropped in a roughly linear way, and a significant reduction was already evident by age 40. There was a strong correlation between observed TCR beta diversity and the percentage of naive T cells measured by flow cytometry. Conclusive comparison of naive and antigen-experienced compartments was prevented by the profiling of bulk unsorted PBMCs. Compared with the aged group, the long-lived group had more naive CD4+ T cells, fewer expanded clones and increased TCR diversity, suggesting age selection.

Taken from cysteine to phenylalanine, the CDR3 has 15 residues. This entry keeps only the CDR3 DNA: 45 bases, framed from base 1. V drops 1 base and J drops 4 bases, leaving 12 bases in between. The germline V gene (reference sequence) specifies LGHDT as CDR1 and YNNKEL as CDR2. The library was generated by 5' RACE. Instrument on record: Illumina HiSeq 2500. A second PCR of roughly 7 to 12 cycles was run with a J-beta primer mix and a sample-barcoded 5' primer. A unique molecular identifier was introduced onto each TCR beta cDNA molecule by a template-switch 5' adaptor carrying 12 random nucleotides. Each sample yielded at least 3 million CDR3-containing paired-end reads. The Mint cDNA synthesis kit, primed by a TRBC-specific oligonucleotide, was used to synthesize first-strand cDNA from all RNA. All cDNA was treated with uracil-DNA glycosylase and then went through a first 18-cycle PCR with the universal primers M1SS and BC2_uni_R. The source study handled its data this way. Normalization of each sample was performed by random selection of 1 million high-quality reads, each carrying a distinct molecular identifier. Reads sharing molecular identifiers were discarded rather than binned into consensus sequences. CDR3 identification, clonotype clustering and error correction used MiTCR with a Q25 quality threshold and the strictest error-elimination algorithm. A nonparametric unseen species model with Euler transformation was used to estimate a lower bound on total TCR beta diversity. The public sequencing data were trimmed at Q25 with fastp and processed into clonotypes with MiXCR by TCRdb, which kept only in-frame beta chains. Identical CDR3 protein sequences are pooled into one entry, listed with their most common genes and DNA. What appears here as the V and J calls and clone size reflects TCRdb's work, not the paper's. For this sample there are over 950,000 distinct CDR3 sequences; more than 30% appear just once. Roughly 13% of the sample rests with the top ten.

The chain is encoded by TRBV3-1 joined to TRBJ2-3, with no D gene named confidently. The clonotype was recovered from a young man in good health. Sequenced: blood. The CDR3 amino acid sequence is: CASSQGRLRPDTQYF. The bases read TGTGCCAGCAGCCAAGGCCGGCTCCGTCCAGATACGCAGTATTTT.